In this sample, the clone carrying this T cell receptor beta chain turned up many times. Its antigen is undetermined. The data belong to a study of blood T cells in healthy people across ages. Study-level results: Naive and antigen-experienced cells were not separated, limiting conclusive comparison.

CDR1 is SGDLS, CDR2 YYNGEE, per germline. V was trimmed by 0 bases and J by 0 bases, leaving 5 bases between them. The CDR3 covers 14 residues. Using a J-beta primer mix together with a sample-barcoded 5' primer, a second PCR was run for roughly 7 to 12 cycles. Each cDNA molecule was tagged by a template-switch adaptor with 12 random nucleotides. MiXCR, run by TCRdb on the 5' RACE reads, gives a single entry per CDR3 protein. The data show roughly 700,000 distinct CDR3 sequences, approximately 49% seen once. The sequencing input was blood. This clonotype was sampled from a woman aged 60-75 years in good health. The rearrangement joins TRBV9 to TRBJ2-3; D not resolved. The CDR3 is CASSVVPSTDTQYF. CDR3 sequence (DNA): TGTGCCAGCAGCGTAGTCCCTAGCACAGATACGCAGTATTTT.